This T cell receptor (beta chain) is drawn from a study of beta chain features in type 1 diabetes. Study results and caveats: When Type 1 diabetes patients were examined, their TCRB CDR3s proved moderately but significantly shorter in all four CD4+ subsets.

Isolated RNA was reverse transcribed in full, so expressed TCRB transcripts were sequenced. Clones were sequenced by immunoSEQ multiplex PCR, and TCRdb holds only the in-frame ones, with some missing. The sample records about 300,000 clones, approximately 13% being singletons. There are 15 residues in the CDR3. CDR1 and CDR2 (germline): KGHSH, LQKENI. J gave up 3 bases and V 5 bases, and 8 bases lay outside the gene matches. Of note for this clone: The antigen remains unidentified.

Source material: naive CD4+ T cells from blood. The chain carries TRBV18 and TRBJ2-7, with TRBD1 identical over 9 bases. The clonotype comes from a woman aged 18-29 years with type 1 diabetes. Written as DNA, the CDR3 is TGTGCCAGCTCAACAGGGACAGGGCTTAGCTACGAGCAGTACTTC. Translated, it gives CASSTGTGLSYEQYF.